This record covers a single TCR beta chain. Its target is unknown. This record comes from a study of OX40 agonist ivuxolimab in advanced cancers. On the study more broadly: Patients were dosed with the agonistic anti-OX40 (CD134) antibody ivuxolimab. Study observations and caveats: The authors also found low normalized T-cell clonal expansion in some nonresponders.

The germline gives CDR1 LNHDA, CDR2 SQIVND (reference sequence). Germline trimming cut 3 bases from V and 0 bases from J; bases unmatched to any gene: 1. The CDR3 covers 14 residues. The repertoire was sequenced with immunoSEQ multiplex PCR; TCRdb's copy has only in-frame clones and lacks some. This table has some 97,000 clones, 90% appearing once. The rearrangement links TRBV19 to TRBJ2-7; TRBD2 agrees at 8 bases. This receptor was obtained from an adult with an advanced solid tumor such as melanoma, head and neck, liver or kidney cancer. The sample in question was CD4+ or CD8+ T cells sorted from blood, obtained in a trial of the OX40 agonist ivuxolimab. The DNA for the CDR3 is TGTGCCAGTAGTATTAGCGGGACCTCCTACGAGCAGTACTTC. It specifies CASSISGTSYEQYF.